Listed below are T cell receptor beta chains from one sample, sequenced in a study of cytomegalovirus exposure and HLA in healthy donors. Assay: immunoSEQ multiplex PCR; the TCRdb copy retains only in-frame clones and omits some. The table records around 150,000 clones, approximately 80% of them present only once. Input material: PBMCs. These receptors all come from a man younger than 40 in good health and CMV-seronegative. The CDR3 runs from the conserved cysteine through the conserved F or W. Each record gives: clone size, J gene, D gene, V gene, CDR3 protein, CDR3 DNA. The D gene is left open where the match is weak. Part of the rows lack a size; the others show once, few, many or a class for expanded clones.

>few|TRBJ1-1|.|TRBV5-6
CASSLVRLGEVMNTEAFF
TGTGCCAGCAGCTTGGTCCGACTGGGGGAGGTTATGAACACTGAAGCTTTCTTT
>once|TRBJ1-3|.|TRBV7-9
CASSLVTWAGTGNTIYF
TGTGCCAGCAGCTTAGTCACCTGGGCAGGGACTGGAAACACCATATATTTT
>.|TRBJ2-1|TRBD1|TRBV10-3
CAIRGQGASYNEQFF
TGTGCCATCAGGGGACAGGGGGCCTCCTACAATGAGCAGTTCTTC
>.|TRBJ2-2|.|TRBV27
CASSFNRNLGGELFF
TGTGCCAGCAGTTTCAACAGGAACTTGGGCGGGGAGCTGTTTTTT
>.|TRBJ2-3|TRBD2|TRBV4-1
CASSLGLAQDTQYF
TGCGCCAGCAGCCTGGGACTAGCCCAAGATACGCAGTATTTT
>.|TRBJ1-1|TRBD1|TRBV27
CASRAQGANTEAFF
TGTGCCAGCAGGGCGCAGGGGGCTAACACTGAAGCTTTCTTT
>.|TRBJ2-7|.|TRBV7-9
CSSRESSYEQYF
TGTTCCAGTCGGGAAAGCTCCTACGAGCAGTACTTC
>.|TRBJ2-7|TRBD2|TRBV9
CASSTQTSGFLETHEQYF
TGTGCCAGCAGCACCCAGACTAGCGGGTTCCTCGAAACCCACGAGCAGTACTTC
>.|TRBJ2-7|.|TRBV27
CASRTRRGALYEQYF
TGTGCCAGCAGAACGCGCAGGGGGGCCCTCTACGAGCAGTACTTC
>.|TRBJ2-1|TRBD2|TRBV2
CASSGAGGGYNEQFF
TGTGCCAGCAGTGGAGCGGGAGGGGGCTACAATGAGCAGTTCTTC
>.|TRBJ1-5|.|TRBV19
CASSMGGWQQPQHF
TGTGCCAGTAGTATGGGGGGGTGGCAGCAGCCCCAGCATTTT
>.|TRBJ2-3|.|TRBV10-2
CASSDSSTDTQYF
TGCGCCAGCAGTGATAGTAGCACAGATACGCAGTATTTT
>few|TRBJ2-7|TRBD2|TRBV5-1
CASSGGTSGTYSYEQYF
TGCGCCAGCAGCGGGGGGACTAGCGGGACTTACTCCTACGAGCAGTACTTC
>.|TRBJ1-5|.|TRBV2
CASSKDLSGGSNQPQHF
TGTGCCAGCAGTAAGGACCTCTCCGGAGGTAGCAATCAGCCCCAGCATTTT
>.|TRBJ1-2|.|TRBV6-5
CASSKGQTTNYGYTF
TGTGCCAGCAGCAAAGGACAGACTACTAACTATGGCTACACCTTC
>.|TRBJ2-1|.|TRBV5-4
CASRPDPGAYNEQFF
TGTGCCAGCAGACCTGACCCGGGAGCCTACAATGAGCAGTTCTTC
>.|TRBJ2-5|TRBD1|TRBV10-3
CAISRGQGAQETQYF
TGTGCCATCAGTCGGGGACAGGGGGCACAAGAGACCCAGTACTTC
>.|TRBJ1-5|.|TRBV28
CASSSLLPGNQPQHF
TGTGCCAGCAGTTCCCTCCTTCCCGGCAATCAGCCCCAGCATTTT
>.|TRBJ2-5|.|TRBV6-6
CASIYGGGAETQYF
TGTGCCAGCATCTACGGAGGGGGCGCGGAGACCCAGTACTTC
>.|TRBJ2-7|.|TRBV7-9
CASSLAGTRSYEQYF
TGTGCCAGCAGCTTAGCCGGGACTCGCTCCTACGAGCAGTACTTC
>.|TRBJ1-2|TRBD1|TRBV28
CASSSQGVYGYTF
TGTGCCAGCAGTTCACAGGGGGTCTATGGCTACACCTTC
>.|TRBJ2-2|.|TRBV5-1
CASSLTGEPNTGELFF
TGCGCCAGCAGCTTAACGGGAGAGCCGAACACCGGGGAGCTGTTTTTT
>once|TRBJ2-5|TRBD1|TRBV11-3
CASRGQGAETQYF
TGTGCCAGCAGGGGACAGGGGGCAGAGACCCAGTACTTC
>.|TRBJ1-4|.|TRBV30
CAWQDGGYNEKLFF
TGTGCCTGGCAGGACGGGGGTTACAATGAAAAACTGTTTTTT
>.|TRBJ2-5|TRBD2|TRBV7-2
CASSLGTGLAIPQYF
TGTGCCAGCAGCTTAGGTACGGGACTAGCGATTCCCCAGTACTTC
>.|TRBJ2-1|.|TRBV6-5
CASRSVGDEQFF
TGTGCCAGCAGATCAGTAGGGGATGAGCAGTTCTTC
>.|TRBJ2-1|TRBD2|TRBV28
CASSLRPSGSNEQFF
TGTGCCAGCAGTTTACGCCCTAGCGGGAGTAATGAGCAGTTCTTC
>once|TRBJ2-7|TRBD2|TRBV7-2
CASSSSAGVWEQYF
TGTGCCAGCAGCTCATCAGCGGGAGTGTGGGAGCAGTACTTC
>.|TRBJ2-5|.|TRBV5-1
CASSLASRQETQYF
TGCGCCAGCAGCTTGGCTTCGCGACAAGAGACCCAGTACTTC
>.|TRBJ1-1|TRBD1|TRBV7-9
CASSFHTGTGGTEAFF
TGTGCCAGCAGTTTTCACACCGGGACAGGGGGCACTGAAGCTTTCTTT
>.|TRBJ2-3|.|TRBV10-1
CASSGGRDTQYF
TGCGCCAGCAGTGGAGGTAGAGATACGCAGTATTTT
>few|TRBJ1-1|TRBD1|TRBV7-9
CASRDRDRGAEAFF
TGTGCCAGCAGGGACAGGGACAGAGGGGCTGAAGCTTTCTTT
>.|TRBJ1-3|.|TRBV28
CASSLGVSGNTIYF
TGTGCCAGCAGTTTGGGAGTCTCTGGAAACACCATATATTTT
>.|TRBJ2-4|TRBD1|TRBV19
CASTDRGDKNIQYF
TGTGCCAGTACAGACAGGGGGGACAAAAACATTCAGTACTTC
>few|TRBJ1-2|.|TRBV5-6
CASSLAANYGYTF
TGTGCCAGCAGCTTGGCAGCTAACTATGGCTACACCTTC
>.|TRBJ2-3|TRBD1|TRBV7-9
CATTGTDYTDTQYF
TGTGCCACCACCGGGACAGACTACACAGATACGCAGTATTTT
>few|TRBJ1-1|.|TRBV7-9
CAFSPEAFF
TGTGCCTTCTCCCCGGAAGCTTTCTTT
>.|TRBJ2-7|TRBD2|TRBV29-1
CSALSGGRGYF
TGCAGCGCCCTTTCTGGGGGGAGGGGGTACTTC
>.|TRBJ1-1|TRBD1|TRBV7-2
CASSWTGPEAFF
TGTGCCAGCAGCTGGACAGGACCTGAAGCTTTCTTT
>.|TRBJ2-7|TRBD1|TRBV29-1
CSVGGQGAYEQYF
TGCAGCGTTGGGGGACAGGGGGCCTACGAGCAGTACTTC
>few|TRBJ1-2|.|TRBV4-1
CASSQSALGAGSLSRGYTF
TGCGCCAGCAGCCAATCCGCACTTGGGGCAGGATCCCTTTCGAGGGGCTACACCTTC